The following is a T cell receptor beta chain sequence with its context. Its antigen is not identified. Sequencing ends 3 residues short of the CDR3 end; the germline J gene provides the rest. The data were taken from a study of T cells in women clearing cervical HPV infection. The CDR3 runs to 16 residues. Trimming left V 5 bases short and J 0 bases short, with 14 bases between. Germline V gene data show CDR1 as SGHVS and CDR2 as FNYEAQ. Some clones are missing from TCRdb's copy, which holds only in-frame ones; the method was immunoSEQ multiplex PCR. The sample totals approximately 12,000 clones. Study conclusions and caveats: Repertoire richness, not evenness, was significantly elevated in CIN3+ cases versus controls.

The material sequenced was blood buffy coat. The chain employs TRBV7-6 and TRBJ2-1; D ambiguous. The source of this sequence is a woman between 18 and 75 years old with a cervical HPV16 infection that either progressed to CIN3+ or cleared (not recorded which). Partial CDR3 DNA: TGTGCCAGCAGCAAAGTTTCTGATAGCTCCTACAATGAG. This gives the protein CASSKVSDSSYNE. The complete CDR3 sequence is CASSKVSDSSYNEQFF.